The 7 T cell receptor beta chains given below trace back to one sample, sequenced in a study of OX40 agonist ivuxolimab in advanced cancers. Repertoires were generated with immunoSEQ multiplex PCR, while TCRdb's copy carries only in-frame clones and drops some. The table has 74,000 or so clones, around 85% seen once. The sample here was CD4+ or CD8+ T cells sorted from blood, taken in a trial of the OX40 agonist ivuxolimab. The receptors derive from an adult with an advanced solid tumor such as melanoma, head and neck, liver or kidney cancer.

This clone has a handful of counts. The chain employs TRBV19 and TRBJ1-1; D remains ambiguous. Germline CDR1 reads LNHDA; CDR2 reads SQIVND (reference sequence). The ends were cut back, 7 bases at V and 1 base at J, with 10 bases in the middle. The CDR3 covers 13 residues. CDR3 protein: CASNPTRNTEAFF. DNA of the CDR3: TGTGCCAGTAACCCGACAAGGAACACTGAAGCTTTCTTT.

The chain employs TRBV9 and TRBJ1-2, with D maybe TRBD1 (6 bases). The V and J ends lost 4 bases and 3 bases respectively, with 16 bases between them. Germline loops: CDR1 SGDLS, CDR2 YYNGEE. This CDR3 comprises 15 residues. The CDR3: CASSKLLDSDYGYTF. The CDR3, as DNA: TGTGCCAGCAGCAAACTATTGGACAGCGACTATGGCTACACCTTC.

The rearrangement joins TRBV28 to TRBJ1-5; no definite D call. Germline-derived CDR1 and CDR2 are MDHEN and SYDVKM. V gave up 4 bases and J gave up 5 bases, with 12 bases separating them. The CDR3 is made up of 14 amino acids. The CDR3 sequence: CASSSTTFYQPQHF. The CDR3 nucleotides read TGTGCCAGCAGTTCAACAACCTTTTATCAGCCCCAGCATTTT.

This rearrangement joins TRBV28 to TRBJ1-2; D is unresolved. There are 14 residues in the CDR3. With 5 bases removed from V and 6 bases from J, the gap between germline ends came to 16 bases. The germline V gene has CDR1 MDHEN and CDR2 SYDVKM. The CDR3: CASSPSGLTDGYTF. CDR3 sequence (DNA): TGTGCCAGCAGTCCCTCCGGGCTCACAGATGGCTACACCTTC.

This clone was recorded only once. V usage is TRBV11-2 and J usage is TRBJ2-3; perhaps TRBD1 as D (5 bases). Germline CDR1 is SGHAT and CDR2 is FQNNGV. V was pared by 0 bases and J by 10 bases, with 17 bases between. The CDR3 is 15 amino acids. CDR3 coding DNA: TGTGCCAGCAGCTTAGATATGGGGCTGCAGGTTGCGCAGTATTTT. It translates to CASSLDMGLQVAQYF.

This rearrangement joins TRBV6-6 to TRBJ2-2, with TRBD1 matching 11 bases. Germline CDR1 MNHNY, CDR2 SVGAGI (reference sequence). The CDR3 has 16 residues. The V segment lost 2 bases and the J segment 3 bases; nucleotides outside the gene matches: 2. The CDR3 DNA reads TGTGCCAGCAGTTACGGGACAGGGGGAGACACCGGGGAGCTGTTTTTT. Translated, it gives CASSYGTGGDTGELFF.

The V call is TRBV30, the J call TRBJ2-3, with D tentatively TRBD2 (6 bases). Germline CDR1 and CDR2: GTSNPN and SVGIG (reference sequence). This CDR3 contains 15 residues. Trimming stripped 2 bases from V and 5 bases from J, with 17 bases between. CDR3 DNA sequence: TGTGCCTGGAGTCCCGGTAGCGGTTCAGGAGATACGCAGTATTTT. Translating gives CAWSPGSGSGDTQYF.